This record covers a single TCR beta chain. Its antigen is unknown. This sample is drawn from a study of T cells in localized non-small cell lung cancer. V lost 1 base to trimming and J lost 1 base; unmatched junction nucleotides: 8. This CDR3 has 17 amino acids. CDR1 is KGHSH and CDR2 is LQKENI in the germline V gene. Only in-frame clones appear in the TCRdb table, and some are missing; sequencing was by immunoSEQ multiplex PCR. The data contain about 26,000 clones, around nine tenths of them seen just once; the ten biggest clones take up more than 12%. Study results and caveats: Adjacent lung was found to contain a median approximately 50 of the top 100 tumor clones. Measurement of T cell clonality placed uninvolved adjacent lung highest, above the level in tumor. Owing to sequencing of a solitary tumor region, heterogeneity cannot be discounted. Longer survival (overall) was linked to higher T cell density in blood.

The sequence was obtained from a female donor over 55 with stage II squamous cell lung carcinoma. V is TRBV18 and J is TRBJ1-1; 8 bases line up with TRBD1. The source material was peripheral blood, sampled before any cancer treatment. CDR3: CASSPRPRQGTNTEAFF. DNA of the CDR3: TGTGCCAGCTCACCACGGCCTCGACAGGGGACGAACACTGAAGCTTTCTTT.